These T cell receptor beta chains were read from a single sample in a study of blood T cell repertoires in COVID-19. Profiling relied on immunoSEQ multiplex PCR, and the TCRdb table lists in-frame clones only, not all of them. This table holds some 190,000 clones, 80% found once. Sequencing was carried out using PBMCs or T cells enriched from blood (not recorded which). The receptor set was obtained from a man aged 30 to 45 with acute COVID-19. Both conserved end residues are part of each CDR3. A D gene is named only where the DNA matches it firmly. Some rows mark clone size as missing; the rest say once, few, many or name a class of expanded clone.

d_gene,v_gene,j_gene,abundance,CDR3nt,CDR3aa
.,TRBV27,TRBJ2-1,.,TGTGCCAGCAGTTTTCTAGGTAATGAGCAGTTCTTC,CASSFLGNEQFF
.,TRBV28,TRBJ1-5,few,TGTGCCAGCACCTCTGGGGCGTATAGCAATCAGCCCCAGCATTTT,CASTSGAYSNQPQHF
.,TRBV5-1,TRBJ1-1,.,TGCGCCAGCAGCCTAGGACAGAATCTTCTGAACACTGAAGCTTTCTTT,CASSLGQNLLNTEAFF
.,TRBV5-5,TRBJ1-1,.,TGTGCCAGCAGCTTGGCCGTTAAGAACACTGAAGCTTTCTTT,CASSLAVKNTEAFF
.,TRBV3-1/TRBV3-2,TRBJ1-1,.,TGTGCCAGCAGACCCCAGGGGTCCCCTGAAGCTTTCTTT,CASRPQGSPEAFF
TRBD2,TRBV9,TRBJ2-7,once,TGTGCCAGCAGTATCGGGGGAGGGTACGAGCAGTACTTC,CASSIGGGYEQYF
.,TRBV2,TRBJ1-6,.,TGTGCCAGCAGGGGCAGCTCCTATAATTCACCCCTCCACTTT,CASRGSSYNSPLHF
.,TRBV5-1,TRBJ2-7,.,TGCGCCAGCAGCATGTCAGGGGCGCCCTACGAGCAGTACTTC,CASSMSGAPYEQYF
TRBD1,TRBV28,TRBJ1-3,.,TGTGCCAGCAGTACCCTGGGGACAGACTCTGGAAACACCATATATTTT,CASSTLGTDSGNTIYF
TRBD1,TRBV6-5,TRBJ2-7,.,TGTGCCAGCAGCCCGGGACAGGGCAGCTCCTACGAGCAGTACTTC,CASSPGQGSSYEQYF
TRBD2,TRBV5-1,TRBJ2-3,.,TGCGCCAGCAGCTTTTTCGGACTAGCGGGTACGACAGATACGCAGTATTTT,CASSFFGLAGTTDTQYF
TRBD1,TRBV3-1/TRBV3-2,TRBJ1-2,few,TGTGCCAGCAGCCACGAGACAGGGGGCTATGGCTACACCTTC,CASSHETGGYGYTF
.,TRBV7-3,TRBJ1-1,few,TGTGCCAGCAGCTTACGGGGGGGTCTGGAAGCTTTCTTT,CASSLRGGLEAFF
TRBD1,TRBV5-1,TRBJ2-7,.,TGCGCCAGCAGCTTGGCCCCAACAGACAGGGCCGAGCAGTACTTC,CASSLAPTDRAEQYF
TRBD1,TRBV6-5,TRBJ1-2,.,TGTGCCAGCAGTTCTGGACAGGGCTACTACACCTTC,CASSSGQGYYTF
.,TRBV19,TRBJ2-5,once,TGTGCCAGTAGTCCCCAGGTTCAAGAGACCCAGTACTTC,CASSPQVQETQYF
TRBD1,TRBV19,TRBJ1-2,.,TGTGCCAGTAGTTCCGGACAGGGAAGGGGCTACACCTTC,CASSSGQGRGYTF
.,TRBV5-1,TRBJ2-6,.,TGCGCCAGCAGCTTCATCACAGGGTCTGGGGCCAACGTCCTGACTTTC,CASSFITGSGANVLTF
TRBD1,TRBV25-1,TRBJ1-4,.,TGTGCCAGCAGTGAATACAGGGGGAATGAAAAACTGTTTTTT,CASSEYRGNEKLFF
.,TRBV21-1,TRBJ2-5,.,TGTGCCAGCAGCAAAGGAGTAGGTGGGGCATACCAAGAGACCCAGTACTTC,CASSKGVGGAYQETQYF
TRBD1,TRBV19,TRBJ2-5,.,TGTGCCAGTAAAGGCCAGGGGGCTAGGGAGACCCAGTACTTC,CASKGQGARETQYF
.,TRBV28,TRBJ1-5,.,TGTGCCAGCACCCTGGGGATTGGGGCGCCAGGTCAGCCCCAGCATTTT,CASTLGIGAPGQPQHF
.,TRBV19,TRBJ1-4,.,TGTGCCAGTAGTATCTCCCCTTCTAATGAAAAACTGTTTTTT,CASSISPSNEKLFF
TRBD1,TRBV6-5,TRBJ1-1,once,TGTGCCAGCAGTTACTTTACAGGGGTGGGTGAAGCTTTCTTT,CASSYFTGVGEAFF
.,TRBV14,TRBJ1-2,.,TGTGCCAGCAGCCAACGAGGGCGGGACGTCCGCTACACCTTC,CASSQRGRDVRYTF
.,TRBV5-1,TRBJ1-2,.,TGCGCCAGCAGCTCCTTTGGACAGAACTATGGCTACACCTTC,CASSSFGQNYGYTF
TRBD1,TRBV7-9,TRBJ1-6,.,TGTGCCAGCAGTCGTACCGGGACAGGGCGTTCACCCCTCCACTTT,CASSRTGTGRSPLHF
TRBD1,TRBV9,TRBJ2-1,.,TGTGCCAGCAGTGCCGGGACAGAGAGCTACAATGAGCAGTTCTTC,CASSAGTESYNEQFF
.,TRBV19,TRBJ1-2,.,TGTGCCAGTAGTATAGTACAGGGCGGCTACACCTTC,CASSIVQGGYTF
TRBD1,TRBV19,TRBJ2-2,.,TGTGCCAGTAGACCGACAGGGGTTTCCGGGGAGCTGTTTTTT,CASRPTGVSGELFF
.,TRBV9,TRBJ1-3,.,TGTGCCAGCAGCGTAGAACCCTCTGGAGAGGCTGGAAACACCATATATTTT,CASSVEPSGEAGNTIYF
TRBD2,TRBV6-2/TRBV6-3,TRBJ2-7,.,TGTGCCAGCAGTTCCACTAGCGGGGGGGCCTACGAGCAGTACTTC,CASSSTSGGAYEQYF
TRBD2,TRBV5-1,TRBJ2-7,.,TGCGCCAGCAGCTCTTACTCCGGGGGGGCCGAATACGAGCAGTACTTC,CASSSYSGGAEYEQYF
.,TRBV7-3,TRBJ1-1,.,TGTGCCAGCAGCTTAGTCGGGAACACTGAAGCTTTCTTT,CASSLVGNTEAFF
.,TRBV11-1,TRBJ1-4,.,TGTGCCAGCAGCGGAGGAGTAACTAATGAAAAACTGTTTTTT,CASSGGVTNEKLFF
TRBD1,TRBV27,TRBJ1-2,.,TGTGCCAGCAGTTATGCAGGGGGGGGCTACACCTTC,CASSYAGGGYTF
TRBD1,TRBV18,TRBJ2-7,.,TGTGCCAGCTCATCGGACAGGGAAAGAGAGCAGTACTTC,CASSSDREREQYF
.,TRBV7-2,TRBJ2-3,.,TGTGCCAGCAGCCATGGAGGAGATACGCAGTATTTT,CASSHGGDTQYF
TRBD1,TRBV5-1,TRBJ1-6,.,TGCGCCAGCAGTGACGAGCGACAGGGGGTAAATTCACCCCTCCACTTT,CASSDERQGVNSPLHF
.,TRBV6-5,TRBJ2-7,.,TGTGCCAGCAGTTACTCGAAACAGGTGCAGTACTTC,CASSYSKQVQYF
TRBD1,TRBV11-3,TRBJ2-4,.,TGTGCCAGCAGCTTAGAGGCCAGGGGGTTAGCCAAAAACATTCAGTACTTC,CASSLEARGLAKNIQYF
TRBD2,TRBV27,TRBJ2-2,few,TGTGCCAGCTTCTCTCCCAGCGGGGGGACCGGGGAGCTGTTTTTT,CASFSPSGGTGELFF
.,TRBV11-2,TRBJ2-2,many,TGTGCCAGCAGCTCGCTCAGGGGGGCATTCACCGGGGAGCTGTTTTTT,CASSSLRGAFTGELFF
.,TRBV9,TRBJ1-5,.,TGTGCCAGCAGCCCAGCGGATCAGCCCCAGCATTTT,CASSPADQPQHF
.,TRBV7-6,TRBJ1-1,.,TGTGCCAGCAGCTTAGCCGGGATGAACACTGAAGCTTTCTTT,CASSLAGMNTEAFF
.,TRBV15,TRBJ1-1,once,TGTGCCACCAGCAGCGGTCGGCGGGCTGAAGCTTTCTTT,CATSSGRRAEAFF
TRBD1,TRBV27,TRBJ2-3,.,TGTGCCAGCAGTTCACTGGGGACAGTTAGCACAGATACGCAGTATTTT,CASSSLGTVSTDTQYF
.,TRBV7-2,TRBJ2-7,.,TGTGCCAGCAGACAGGGAAACCCTTACGAGCAGTACTTC,CASRQGNPYEQYF
.,TRBV12-3/TRBV12-4,TRBJ1-2,few,TGTGCCAGCAGTCTTGACAGGAACCTCGGCTACACCTTC,CASSLDRNLGYTF
.,TRBV4-2,TRBJ2-7,few,TGTGCCAGCAGCCAAGATAACGAGCAGTACTTC,CASSQDNEQYF
.,TRBV7-9,TRBJ2-7,.,TGTGCCAGCAGCTCGGACAGCTCCTACGAGCAGTACTTC,CASSSDSSYEQYF
TRBD1,TRBV11-1,TRBJ1-3,.,TGTGCCAGCAGCTTCCGGACAGGGGGAAACACCATATATTTT,CASSFRTGGNTIYF
.,TRBV6-6,TRBJ1-2,.,TGTGCCACCGGGAGGGAGGGTTTCTATGGCTACACCTTC,CATGREGFYGYTF
TRBD2,TRBV11-2,TRBJ2-1,few,TGTGCCAGCAGCTCGTTAGCAGCGGGGGGACCTTACAATGAGCAGTTCTTC,CASSSLAAGGPYNEQFF
.,TRBV2,TRBJ1-5,once,TGTGCCAGCAGTGGTCACCCCCCGGAGGCCCAGCCCCAGCATTTT,CASSGHPPEAQPQHF
.,TRBV19,TRBJ1-2,.,TGTGCCAGTAGTCGTCCCCAGGGGCAGACCGGCTACACCTTC,CASSRPQGQTGYTF
TRBD1,TRBV11-2,TRBJ2-1,.,TGTGCCAGCAGCGGACAGGGTAGGCTGAGCTCCTACAATGAGCAGTTCTTC,CASSGQGRLSSYNEQFF
.,TRBV12-2,TRBJ1-1,.,TGTGCAAGTCGCTTAGTATCCGGGACAGCTAAGAACACTGAAGCTTTCTTT,CASRLVSGTAKNTEAFF
TRBD1,TRBV3-1/TRBV3-2,TRBJ2-3,.,TGTGCCAGCAGCCAAGAAAAAGGGGACAGGGGGACAGATACGCAGTATTTT,CASSQEKGDRGTDTQYF
.,TRBV6-5,TRBJ2-6,.,TGTGCCAGCCAAGACGGGAGCTCTGGGGCCAACGTCCTGACTTTC,CASQDGSSGANVLTF